The clone carrying this T cell receptor (beta chain) was seen at least ten times. Its antigen is as yet unknown. This specimen comes from a study of T cells in Graves' hyperthyroidism and ophthalmopathy. General study findings and limits: Blood also showed most of the thyroid clonotypes that were expanded above 0.001.

Ophthalmopathy patients all had a Clinical Activity Score of at least 3, a NOSPECS grade of at least 4 and disease under 3 months old. The PBMCs studied were ones that came from about 10 ml fresh peripheral blood. This CDR3 spans 17 amino acids. Germline values: CDR1 MGHDK, CDR2 SYGVNS. V lost 3 bases to trimming and J lost 2 bases, with 20 bases between them. RNA transcripts provided the source from which TCR beta CDR3 regions were amplified. The HTBI primer set served for first-round RT-PCR of the TCR CDR3. MiXCR was run by TCRdb on the multiplex PCR reads, yielding one entry per CDR3 protein. Counted here are some 340,000 distinct CDR3 sequences, roughly 13% occurring once; the ten biggest clones make up 34%.

The sequence came from a woman aged 35 to 49 with Graves' ophthalmopathy. The chain is built from TRBV25-1 and TRBJ2-7, with D possibly being TRBD1 (6 bases). Sample: blood. The CDR3 DNA follows: TGTGCCAGCAGTGATCCCGATGGTCGTTCAGGGGCCTACGAGCAGTACTTC. This codes for CASSDPDGRSGAYEQYF.